This T cell receptor (beta chain) appears in the sequencing data of a study of T cells in Graves' hyperthyroidism and ophthalmopathy. TCR beta CDR3 region amplification was performed from RNA transcripts. In the first-round RT-PCR of the TCR CDR3, the HTBI primer set was used. TCRdb reprocessed the multiplex PCR reads with MiXCR, giving one entry per CDR3 protein. The table shows some 770,000 distinct CDR3 sequences, with 16% occurring only once. Study-wide findings and caveats: Researchers found most expanded thyroid clonotypes above 0.001 in blood as well. The model foresaw ophthalmopathy a median around 6 months prior to onset.

Hyperthyroidism patients were newly diagnosed, had disease duration under 2 months, and were aged 18 to 65 years. Remarks on this clonotype: Its specificity is unknown.

Germline CDR1 and CDR2: SQVTM and ANQGSEA. The CDR3 sequence is 14 residues long. V was trimmed by 6 bases and J by 4 bases, leaving 16 bases between them. The specimen sequenced was blood. The receptor was derived from a man aged 18 to 29 with Graves' hyperthyroidism. The rearrangement links TRBV29-1 to TRBJ2-1, with D perhaps TRBD1 or TRBD2 (5 bases each). CDR3 protein: CSVSGWDRYNEQFF. The DNA for the CDR3 is TGCAGCGTATCGGGATGGGACCGATACAATGAGCAGTTCTTC.